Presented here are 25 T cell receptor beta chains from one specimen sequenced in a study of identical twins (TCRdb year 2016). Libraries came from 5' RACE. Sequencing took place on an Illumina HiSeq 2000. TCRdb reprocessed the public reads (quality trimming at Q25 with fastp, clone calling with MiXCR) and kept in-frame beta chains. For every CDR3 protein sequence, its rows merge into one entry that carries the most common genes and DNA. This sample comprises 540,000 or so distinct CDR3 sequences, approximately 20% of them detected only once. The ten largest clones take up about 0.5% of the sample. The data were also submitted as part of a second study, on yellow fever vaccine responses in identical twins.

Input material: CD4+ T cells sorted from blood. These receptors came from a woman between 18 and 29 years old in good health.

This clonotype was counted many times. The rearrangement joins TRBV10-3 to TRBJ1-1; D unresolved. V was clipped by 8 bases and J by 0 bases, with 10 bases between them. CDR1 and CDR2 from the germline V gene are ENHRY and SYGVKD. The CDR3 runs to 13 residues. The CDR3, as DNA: TGTGCCATCGCCCGTACTTTGAACACTGAAGCTTTCTTT. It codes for CAIARTLNTEAFF.

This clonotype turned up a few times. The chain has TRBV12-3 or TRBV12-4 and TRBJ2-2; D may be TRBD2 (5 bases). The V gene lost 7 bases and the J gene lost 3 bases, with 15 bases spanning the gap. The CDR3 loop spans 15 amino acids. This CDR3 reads CASTGSGRDTGELFF. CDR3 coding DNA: TGTGCCAGCACCGGGTCTGGGAGAGACACCGGGGAGCTGTTTTTT.

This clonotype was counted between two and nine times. The CDR3 protein is CASSLELAEAYEQYF. CDR3 DNA sequence: TGTGCCAGCAGCTTAGAGTTAGCGGAGGCCTACGAGCAGTACTTC. The rearrangement joins TRBV11-1 to TRBJ2-7; perhaps TRBD2 as D (6 bases). The V and J ends lost 1 base and 2 bases respectively, with 12 bases between them. The CDR3 length is 15 residues. Germline V lookup: CDR1 SGHAT, CDR2 FQDESV (reference sequence). The whole variable domain, filled in from reference TRBV11-1 and TRBJ2-7, reads EAEVAQSPRYKITEKSQAVAFWCDPISGHATLYWYRQILGQGPELLVQFQDESVVDDSQLPKDRFSAERLKGVDSTLKIQPAELGDSAMYLCASSLELAEAYEQYFGPGTRLTVT.

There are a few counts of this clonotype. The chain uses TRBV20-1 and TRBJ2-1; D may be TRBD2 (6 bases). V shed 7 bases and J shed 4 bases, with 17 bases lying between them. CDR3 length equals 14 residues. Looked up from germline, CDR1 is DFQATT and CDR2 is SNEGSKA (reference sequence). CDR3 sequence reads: CSGAGTVQYNEQFF. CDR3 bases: TGCAGTGGGGCGGGGACGGTACAATACAATGAGCAGTTCTTC.

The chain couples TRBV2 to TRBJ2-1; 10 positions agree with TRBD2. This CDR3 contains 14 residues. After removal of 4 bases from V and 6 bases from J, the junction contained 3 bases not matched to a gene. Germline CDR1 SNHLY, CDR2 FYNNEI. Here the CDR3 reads CASSVASGSNEQFF. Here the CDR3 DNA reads TGTGCCAGCAGTGTGGCTAGCGGGAGCAATGAGCAGTTCTTC.

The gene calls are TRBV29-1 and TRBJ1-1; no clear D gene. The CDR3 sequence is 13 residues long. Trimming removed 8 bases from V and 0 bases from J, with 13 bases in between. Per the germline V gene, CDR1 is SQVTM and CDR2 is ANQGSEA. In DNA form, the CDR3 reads TGCAGCATACGAGGTCGTGTGAACACTGAAGCTTTCTTT. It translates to CSIRGRVNTEAFF.

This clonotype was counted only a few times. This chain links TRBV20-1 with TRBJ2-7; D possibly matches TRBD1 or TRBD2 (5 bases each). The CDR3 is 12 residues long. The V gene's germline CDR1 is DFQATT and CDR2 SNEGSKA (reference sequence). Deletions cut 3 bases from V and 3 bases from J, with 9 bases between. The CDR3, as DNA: TGCAGTGCTAGGAGGGACGGCTACGAGCAGTACGTC. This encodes CSARRDGYEQYV.

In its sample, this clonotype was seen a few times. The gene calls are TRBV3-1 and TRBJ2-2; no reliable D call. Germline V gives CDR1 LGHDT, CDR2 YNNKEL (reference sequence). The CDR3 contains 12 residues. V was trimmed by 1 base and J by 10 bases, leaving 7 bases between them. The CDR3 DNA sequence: TGTGCCAGCAGCCAAGTGGGCGCGGAGCTGTTTTTT. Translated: CASSQVGAELFF.

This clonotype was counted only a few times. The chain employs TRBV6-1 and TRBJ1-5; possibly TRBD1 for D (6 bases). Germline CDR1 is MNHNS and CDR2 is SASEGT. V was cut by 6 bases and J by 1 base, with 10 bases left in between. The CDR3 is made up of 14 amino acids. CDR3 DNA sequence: TGTGCCAGCAGCCCCGGACAGAGCAATCAGCCCCAGCATTTT. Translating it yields CASSPGQSNQPQHF.

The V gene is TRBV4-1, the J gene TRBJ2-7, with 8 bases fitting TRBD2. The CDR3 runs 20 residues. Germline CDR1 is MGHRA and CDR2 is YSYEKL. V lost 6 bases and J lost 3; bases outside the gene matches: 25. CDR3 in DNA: TGCGCCAGCAGATTTCCGGGAGGGCCGAGGTTGAGCCCCCCAAACTACGAGCAGTACTTC. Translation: CASRFPGGPRLSPPNYEQYF.

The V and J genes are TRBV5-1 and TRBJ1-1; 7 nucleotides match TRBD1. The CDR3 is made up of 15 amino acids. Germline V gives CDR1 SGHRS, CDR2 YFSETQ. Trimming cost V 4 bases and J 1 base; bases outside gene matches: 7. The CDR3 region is CASSPSTGTNTEAFF. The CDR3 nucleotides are TGCGCCAGCAGCCCATCGACAGGGACGAACACTGAAGCTTTCTTT.

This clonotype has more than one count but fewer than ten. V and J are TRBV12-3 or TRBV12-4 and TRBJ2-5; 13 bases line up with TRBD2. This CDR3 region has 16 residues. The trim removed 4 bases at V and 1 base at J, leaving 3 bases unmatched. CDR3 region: CASSYGLAGAQETQYF. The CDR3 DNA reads TGTGCCAGCAGTTACGGACTAGCGGGGGCCCAAGAGACCCAGTACTTC.

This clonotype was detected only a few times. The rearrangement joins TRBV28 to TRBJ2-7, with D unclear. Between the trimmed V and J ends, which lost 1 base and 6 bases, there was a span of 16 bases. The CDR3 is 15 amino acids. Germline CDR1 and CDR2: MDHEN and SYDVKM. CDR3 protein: CASSLSVARLSEQYF. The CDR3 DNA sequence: TGTGCCAGCAGTTTATCGGTCGCCAGGCTCTCCGAGCAGTACTTC.

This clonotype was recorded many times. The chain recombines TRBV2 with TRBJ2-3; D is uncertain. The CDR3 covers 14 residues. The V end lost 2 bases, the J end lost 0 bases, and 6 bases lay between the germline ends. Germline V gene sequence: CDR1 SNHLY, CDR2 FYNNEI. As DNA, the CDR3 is TGTGCCAGCAGTGAATTAGGAAGCACAGATACGCAGTATTTT. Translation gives CASSELGSTDTQYF.

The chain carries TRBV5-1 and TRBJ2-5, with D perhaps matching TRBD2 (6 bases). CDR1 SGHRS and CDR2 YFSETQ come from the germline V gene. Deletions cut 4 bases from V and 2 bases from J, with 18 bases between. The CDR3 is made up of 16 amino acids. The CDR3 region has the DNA TGCGCCAGCAGCGGGGGGACCCCGTCCGTACAAGAGACCCAGTACTTC. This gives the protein CASSGGTPSVQETQYF.

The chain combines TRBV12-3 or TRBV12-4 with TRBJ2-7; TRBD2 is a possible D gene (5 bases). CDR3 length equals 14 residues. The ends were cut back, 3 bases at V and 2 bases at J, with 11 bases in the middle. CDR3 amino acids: CASSFGGRAYEQYV. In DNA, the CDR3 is TGTGCCAGCAGTTTCGGTGGGAGAGCCTACGAGCAGTACGTC.

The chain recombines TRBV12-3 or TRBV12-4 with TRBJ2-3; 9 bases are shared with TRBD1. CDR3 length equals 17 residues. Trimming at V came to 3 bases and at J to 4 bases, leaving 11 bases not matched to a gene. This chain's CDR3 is CASSFRGQGVVADTQYF. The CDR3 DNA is TGTGCCAGCAGTTTTAGGGGACAGGGTGTGGTCGCAGATACGCAGTATTTT.

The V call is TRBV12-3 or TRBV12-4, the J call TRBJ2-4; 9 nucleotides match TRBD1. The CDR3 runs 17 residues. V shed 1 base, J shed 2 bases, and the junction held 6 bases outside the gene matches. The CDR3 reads CASSLDGTGLSKNIQYF. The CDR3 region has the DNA TGTGCCAGCAGTTTAGACGGGACAGGGCTCTCCAAAAACATTCAGTACTTC.

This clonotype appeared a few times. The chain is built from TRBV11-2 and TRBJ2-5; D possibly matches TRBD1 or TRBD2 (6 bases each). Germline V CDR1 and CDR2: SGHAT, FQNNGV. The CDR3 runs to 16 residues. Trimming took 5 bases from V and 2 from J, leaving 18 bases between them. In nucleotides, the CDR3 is TGTGCCAGCAGCCCACTGGGCAGGGGAGGACAAGAGACCCAGTACTTC. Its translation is CASSPLGRGGQETQYF.

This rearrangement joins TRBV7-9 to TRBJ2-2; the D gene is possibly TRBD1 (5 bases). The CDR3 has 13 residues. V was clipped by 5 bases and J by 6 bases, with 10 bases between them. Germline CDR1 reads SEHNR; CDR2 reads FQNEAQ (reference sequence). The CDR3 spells CASSPGISGELFF. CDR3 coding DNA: TGTGCCAGCAGCCCAGGGATCTCCGGGGAGCTGTTTTTT.

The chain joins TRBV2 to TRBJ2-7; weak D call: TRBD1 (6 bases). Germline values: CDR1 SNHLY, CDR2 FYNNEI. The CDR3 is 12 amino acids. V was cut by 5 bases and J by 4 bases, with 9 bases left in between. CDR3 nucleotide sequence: TGTGCCAGCAGTATACAGGGATACGAGCAGTACGTC. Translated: CASSIQGYEQYV.

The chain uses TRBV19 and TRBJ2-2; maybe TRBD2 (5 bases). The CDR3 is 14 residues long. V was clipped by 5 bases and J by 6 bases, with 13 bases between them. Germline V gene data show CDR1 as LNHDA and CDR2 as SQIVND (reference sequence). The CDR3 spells CASSPASRAGELFF. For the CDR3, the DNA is TGTGCCAGTAGTCCGGCTAGCCGGGCCGGGGAGCTGTTTTTT.

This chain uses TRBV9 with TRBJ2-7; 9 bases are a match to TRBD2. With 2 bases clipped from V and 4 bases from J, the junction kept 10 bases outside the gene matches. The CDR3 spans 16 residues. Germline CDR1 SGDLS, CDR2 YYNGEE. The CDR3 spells CASSVSPGTSFYEQYF. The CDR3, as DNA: TGTGCCAGCAGCGTCTCACCCGGGACTAGCTTTTACGAGCAGTACTTC. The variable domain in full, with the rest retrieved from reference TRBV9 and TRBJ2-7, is DSGVTQTPKHLITATGQRVTLRCSPRSGDLSVYWYQQSLDQGLQFLIQYYNGEERAKGNILERFSAQQFPDLHSELNLSSLELGDSALYFCASSVSPGTSFYEQYFGPGTRLTVT.

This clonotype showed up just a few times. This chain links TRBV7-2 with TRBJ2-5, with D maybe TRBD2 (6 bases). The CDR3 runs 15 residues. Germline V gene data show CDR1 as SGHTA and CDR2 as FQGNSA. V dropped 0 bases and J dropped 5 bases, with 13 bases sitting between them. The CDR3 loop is CASSLAPTRAETQYF. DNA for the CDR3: TGTGCCAGCAGCTTAGCCCCGACTAGGGCGGAGACCCAGTACTTC.

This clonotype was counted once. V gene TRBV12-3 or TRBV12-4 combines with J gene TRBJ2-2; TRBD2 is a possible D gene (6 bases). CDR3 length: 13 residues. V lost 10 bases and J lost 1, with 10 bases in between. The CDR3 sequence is CATMTRNTGELFF. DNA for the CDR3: TGTGCCACCATGACTAGGAACACCGGGGAGCTGTTTTTT.